A single sample is the source of the 21 T cell receptor beta chains below, sequenced in a study of cytomegalovirus exposure and HLA in healthy donors. The PCR was carried out with 60 Vbeta primers and 13 Jbeta primers. TCRdb's copy holds only in-frame clones and misses some; the assay was immunoSEQ multiplex PCR. The table records about 120,000 clones, roughly four fifths of them present only once. Input material: PBMCs. These receptors all come from a man between 40 and 49 years old in good health and CMV-seronegative.

The V gene is TRBV5-6, the J gene TRBJ1-5; D is unresolved. The CDR3 loop spans 14 amino acids. Trimming left V 0 bases short and J 11 bases short, with 15 bases between. The germline gives CDR1 SGHDT, CDR2 YYEEEE. The CDR3 region is CASSLAGVGSTQHF. The CDR3 region has the DNA TGTGCCAGCAGCTTGGCAGGTGTGGGTTCGACCCAGCATTTT.

The J gene is TRBJ2-5, the V gene TRBV5-1, with 15 bases lining up with TRBD2. Germline V gene data show CDR1 as SGHRS and CDR2 as YFSETQ. The CDR3 runs to 15 residues. With 4 bases clipped from V and 5 bases from J, the junction kept 3 bases outside the gene matches. CDR3 protein: CASSPGTSGGETQYF. The DNA for the CDR3 is TGCGCCAGCAGCCCGGGGACTAGCGGGGGGGAGACCCAGTACTTC. Based on the CDR3 plus reference TRBV5-1 and TRBJ2-5, the full variable domain is KAGVTQTPRYLIKTRGQQVTLSCSPISGHRSVSWYQQTPGQGLQFLFEYFSETQRNKGNFPGRFSGRQFSNSRSEMNVSTLELGDSALYLCASSPGTSGGETQYFGPGTRLLVL.

The rearrangement links TRBV5-4 to TRBJ1-1; D possibly corresponds to TRBD1 (5 bases). V gave up 0 bases and J gave up 2 bases, with 11 bases separating them. The CDR3 spans 15 residues. Germline loops: CDR1 SGHNT, CDR2 YYREEE (reference sequence). CDR3 in DNA: TGTGCCAGCAGCTTGGGGGGACTGGGAAACACTGAAGCTTTCTTT. It specifies CASSLGGLGNTEAFF.

This clone was counted a few times. The CDR3 is CASSVGRTGIEQFF. For the CDR3, the DNA is TGTGCCAGCAGCGTAGGCAGGACAGGGATTGAGCAGTTCTTC. This rearrangement joins TRBV9 to TRBJ2-1, with 8 nucleotides matching TRBD1. Per the germline V gene, CDR1 is SGDLS and CDR2 is YYNGEE. The V and J ends lost 0 bases and 9 bases, in that order; junction bases with no gene match: 5. This CDR3 region has 14 residues.

The chain recombines TRBV7-6 with TRBJ2-7; no clear D. This CDR3 has 14 amino acids. CDR1 is SGHVS and CDR2 is FNYEAQ in the germline V gene. V lost 5 bases to trimming and J lost 0 bases, with 11 bases between them. In DNA, the CDR3 is TGTGCCAGCAGCCCGTCGACGGGCTCCTACGAGCAGTACTTC. Translation: CASSPSTGSYEQYF.

The chain links TRBV2 to TRBJ2-7; possibly TRBD1 for D (5 bases). The germline V and J ends were trimmed by 7 bases and 0 bases, with 13 bases remaining between them. From germline, CDR1 is SNHLY and CDR2 FYNNEI. The CDR3 covers 14 residues. The CDR3 sequence: CASKDRTSSYEQYF. CDR3 sequence (DNA): TGTGCCAGCAAGGATCGGACATCCTCCTACGAGCAGTACTTC.

The chain is built from TRBV27 and TRBJ2-7; a possible D gene is TRBD2 (5 bases). The CDR3 is 12 amino acids. V lost 4 bases and J 3 bases, leaving 7 bases between the germline ends. The germline V gene encodes CDR1 MNHEY and CDR2 SMNVEV (reference sequence). In nucleotides, the CDR3 is TGTGCCAGCAGTTCCGGAGGCTACGAGCAGTACTTC. This encodes CASSSGGYEQYF.

The V and J genes are TRBV30 and TRBJ1-5, with D possibly TRBD1 on 6 matching bases. This CDR3 has 16 residues. Germline lookup yields CDR1 GTSNPN and CDR2 SVGIG (reference sequence). V was trimmed by 0 bases and J by 1 base, leaving 13 bases between them. The CDR3 sequence: CAWSVGGQGSNQPQHF. The DNA for the CDR3 is TGTGCCTGGAGTGTAGGAGGTCAGGGGAGCAATCAGCCCCAGCATTTT.

The chain has TRBV2 and TRBJ2-5; TRBD2 agrees at 8 bases. Germline CDR1 is SNHLY and CDR2 is FYNNEI. The CDR3 is made up of 14 amino acids. With V trimmed by 1 base and J by 13 bases, 11 bases remained unmatched. Here the CDR3 DNA reads TGTGCCAGCAGTGAAGGCACGGGCGGGGGGTCCCGGTACTTC. It translates to CASSEGTGGGSRYF.

J is TRBJ2-5 and V is TRBV7-9; 12 positions match TRBD1. Germline V gene sequence: CDR1 SEHNR, CDR2 FQNEAQ (reference sequence). Trimming cost V 6 bases and J 5 bases; bases outside gene matches: 7. This CDR3 region has 15 residues. The CDR3 loop reads CASRPGQGAGETQYF. CDR3 nucleotide sequence: TGTGCCAGCAGACCGGGACAGGGGGCAGGGGAGACCCAGTACTTC.

The chain recombines TRBV5-1 with TRBJ2-7; D is perhaps TRBD1 (5 bases). CDR3 size: 13 residues. Germline CDR1 SGHRS, CDR2 YFSETQ. With 4 bases removed from V and 2 bases from J, the gap between germline ends came to 10 bases. The CDR3 here is CASSTGLTYEQYF. In DNA form, the CDR3 reads TGCGCCAGCAGCACAGGTCTAACCTACGAGCAGTACTTC.

This clone was counted a few times. The chain joins TRBV14 to TRBJ2-3; 7 bases map to TRBD2. CDR1 and CDR2 from the germline V gene are SGHDN and FVKESK. V was clipped by 0 bases and J by 2 bases; unmatched bases: 2. The CDR3 is 15 residues long. The CDR3 spells CASSQDRGVTDTQYF. DNA of the CDR3: TGTGCCAGCAGCCAAGATCGGGGGGTCACAGATACGCAGTATTTT.

This clone was counted a single time. The chain recombines TRBV10-3 with TRBJ2-5; D is uncertain. V was pared by 3 bases and J by 11 bases, with 16 bases between. The CDR3 consists of 13 residues. CDR1 ENHRY and CDR2 SYGVKD come from the germline V gene. CDR3 bases: TGTGCCATCAGTGAAGGTCTCCCTGGAGAGCAGTACTTC. Its translation: CAISEGLPGEQYF.

This clone is a singleton in its sample. The chain carries TRBV5-1 and TRBJ2-3, with 11 bases fitting TRBD1. Germline-derived CDR1 and CDR2 are SGHRS and YFSETQ. CDR3 length: 14 amino acids. Germline trimming cut 6 bases from V and 4 bases from J; bases unmatched to any gene: 4. The CDR3 reads CASNGQGAPDTQYF. Here the CDR3 DNA reads TGCGCCAGCAACGGACAGGGGGCCCCAGATACGCAGTATTTT.

With respect to this clone: A read error may account for a junction end that differs from germline. The V call is TRBV4-3, the J call TRBJ2-6, with D tentatively TRBD1 (6 bases). Germline CDR1 LGHNA, CDR2 YSLEER. This CDR3 region has 19 residues. Here the CDR3 DNA reads TGCGCCAGCAGCCAAGTTTGGGGGCGGCTCCACTCTGGGGCCAACGGCCTGACTTTC. This translates into CASSQVWGRLHSGANGLTF.

This chain links TRBV28 with TRBJ1-1; D uncertain. V was shortened by 6 bases and J by 3 bases, with 8 bases between the two germline ends. Germline V gene sequence: CDR1 MDHEN, CDR2 SYDVKM. The CDR3 totals 12 residues. CDR3 sequence: CASRVQHTEAFF. The CDR3 coding sequence is TGTGCCAGCAGAGTACAGCACACTGAAGCTTTCTTT.

This chain joins TRBV9 and TRBJ2-7; 8 positions match TRBD1. This CDR3 comprises 12 residues. Germline CDR1 and CDR2: SGDLS and YYNGEE. J gave up 6 bases and V 4 bases, and 3 bases lay outside the gene matches. The CDR3 here is CASSRDRSEQYF. Here the CDR3 DNA reads TGTGCCAGCAGCCGGGACAGGAGCGAGCAGTACTTC.

J is TRBJ2-7 and V is TRBV2, with 8 bases matching TRBD1. V was clipped by 7 bases and J by 4 bases; unmatched bases: 9. Germline V lookup: CDR1 SNHLY, CDR2 FYNNEI. The CDR3 spans 14 residues. As DNA, the CDR3 is TGTGCCAGCATCGCGGACAGGGACGGTTACGAGCAGTACTTC. Translation: CASIADRDGYEQYF.

As to this clone: The sample has other DNA sequences that encode this CDR3 too. The genes are TRBV5-1 and TRBJ2-2; D might be TRBD1 (6 bases). Trimming stripped 4 bases from V and 3 bases from J, with 16 bases between. Per the germline V gene, CDR1 is SGHRS and CDR2 is YFSETQ. This CDR3 has 16 residues. The chain's CDR3 is CASSPRRDKHTGELFF. DNA for the CDR3: TGCGCCAGCAGCCCGCGAAGGGACAAACACACCGGGGAGCTGTTTTTT. The full variable domain, its missing parts supplied by reference TRBV5-1 and TRBJ2-2, is KAGVTQTPRYLIKTRGQQVTLSCSPISGHRSVSWYQQTPGQGLQFLFEYFSETQRNKGNFPGRFSGRQFSNSRSEMNVSTLELGDSALYLCASSPRRDKHTGELFFGEGSRLTVL.

V usage is TRBV28 and J usage is TRBJ1-2; TRBD1 matches 9 bases. J lost 3 bases, V lost 5 bases, and 10 bases had no gene match. The CDR3 is made up of 16 amino acids. Per germline, CDR1 MDHEN and CDR2 SYDVKM. CDR3 DNA sequence: TGTGCCAGCAGTGGGAGCTGGGACAGGGCGCACTATGGCTACACCTTC. It is translated as CASSGSWDRAHYGYTF.

This clone was picked up a small number of times. CDR3: CASSSVAGLAKNIQYF. CDR3 coding DNA: TGTGCCAGCAGCTCAGTGGCAGGGCTAGCCAAAAACATTCAGTACTTC. V and J are TRBV13 and TRBJ2-4; D possibly corresponds to TRBD1 (5 bases). The length of the CDR3 is 16 residues. The ends were cut back, 4 bases at V and 0 bases at J, with 13 bases in the middle. CDR1 is PRHDT, CDR2 FYEKMQ, per germline (reference sequence).